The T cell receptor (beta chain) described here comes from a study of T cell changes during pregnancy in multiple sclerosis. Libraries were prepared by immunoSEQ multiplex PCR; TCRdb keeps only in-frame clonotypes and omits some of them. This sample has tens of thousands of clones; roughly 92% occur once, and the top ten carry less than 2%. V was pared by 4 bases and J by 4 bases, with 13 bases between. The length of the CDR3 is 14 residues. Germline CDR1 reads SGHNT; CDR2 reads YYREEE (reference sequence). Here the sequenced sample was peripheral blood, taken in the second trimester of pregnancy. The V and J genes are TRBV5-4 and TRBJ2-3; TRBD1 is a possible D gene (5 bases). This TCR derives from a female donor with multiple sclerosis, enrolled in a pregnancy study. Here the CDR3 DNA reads TGTGCCAGCAGCGGACGAATAGGGGCAGATACGCAGTATTTT. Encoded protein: CASSGRIGADTQYF. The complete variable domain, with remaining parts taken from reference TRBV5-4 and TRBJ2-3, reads ETGVTQSPTHLIKTRGQQVTLRCSSQSGHNTVSWYQQALGQGPQFIFQYYREEENGRGNFPPRFSGLQFPNYSSELNVNALELDDSALYLCASSGRIGADTQYFGPGTRLTVL.